These 28 T cell receptor beta chains were sequenced from one sample in a study of blood T cell repertoires in COVID-19. Here immunoSEQ multiplex PCR was the method, and the copy in TCRdb shows in-frame clones only, minus some. Of under 300,000 clones in the sample, 85% to 90% are singletons; the top ten hold under 9%. Specimen: peripheral blood. Every receptor here comes from a woman between 65 and 79 years old with active or convalescent COVID-19.

The chain combines TRBV19 with TRBJ2-1, with D perhaps TRBD1 (5 bases). The CDR3 totals 13 residues. Trimming removed 6 bases from V and 15 bases from J, with 21 bases in between. The germline CDR1 and CDR2 sequences are LNHDA and SQIVND (reference sequence). The CDR3 nucleotides read TGTGCCAGTAGCACTGATAAAAGGGGCAGCCTGTTCTTC. It encodes CASSTDKRGSLFF.

V usage is TRBV6-2 or TRBV6-3 and J usage is TRBJ2-2; no definite D call. This CDR3 comprises 15 residues. Between the trimmed V and J ends, which lost 5 bases and 1 base, there was a span of 11 bases. Germline CDR1 and CDR2: MNHEY and SVGEGT. The CDR3 spells CASSLDIMNTGELFF. The CDR3 DNA reads TGTGCCAGCAGTCTCGACATTATGAACACCGGGGAGCTGTTTTTT.

This clone has a single count. This sequence joins TRBV19 and TRBJ1-5; D unclear. The V gene's germline CDR1 is LNHDA and CDR2 SQIVND (reference sequence). This CDR3 is built from 16 residues. V gave up 9 bases and J gave up 1 base, with 19 bases separating them. The CDR3 region is CASNKGRPLSNQPQHF. In nucleotides, the CDR3 is TGTGCCAGCAACAAAGGCAGGCCCCTAAGCAATCAGCCCCAGCATTTT.

This CDR3 is CASSYSRGTNEKLFF. The CDR3 region has the DNA TGTGCCAGCAGTTATTCCAGGGGGACTAATGAAAAACTGTTTTTT. The rearrangement uses TRBV6-5 and TRBJ1-4; 7 nucleotides align to TRBD1. The V gene end was trimmed by 3 bases and the J gene end by 2 bases; junction bases not matched to a gene: 3. The CDR3 loop spans 15 amino acids. The germline CDR1 and CDR2 sequences are MNHEY and SVGAGI.

This chain links TRBV19 with TRBJ1-1; D is unresolved. Germline V gives CDR1 LNHDA, CDR2 SQIVND (reference sequence). This CDR3 contains 15 residues. The germline V and J ends were trimmed by 3 bases and 3 bases, with 14 bases remaining between them. The DNA for the CDR3 is TGTGCCAGTAGTATGGTACTGGGTGGAGACACTGAAGCTTTCTTT. It is translated as CASSMVLGGDTEAFF.

The chain uses TRBV10-2 and TRBJ1-1, with 7 positions matching TRBD1. Trimming took 3 bases from V and 2 from J; bases not matched to a gene: 6. The length of the CDR3 is 15 residues. Germline V lookup: CDR1 WSHSY, CDR2 SAAADI. The CDR3 spells CASSDHRGINTEAFF. In DNA, the CDR3 is TGCGCCAGCAGTGATCACAGGGGCATCAACACTGAAGCTTTCTTT.

This chain connects TRBV19 to TRBJ1-1; maybe TRBD1 (6 bases). Deletions cut 7 bases from V and 0 bases from J, with 15 bases between. Germline V gene data show CDR1 as LNHDA and CDR2 as SQIVND (reference sequence). CDR3 length: 15 residues. The DNA of the CDR3 is TGTGCCAGTAACCCGCCCCCAGGGGTGAACACTGAAGCTTTCTTT. Translating it yields CASNPPPGVNTEAFF.

J is TRBJ2-6 and V is TRBV6-2 or TRBV6-3, with 9 bases identical to TRBD1. Germline-derived CDR1 and CDR2 are MNHEY and SVGEGT. This CDR3 has 17 residues. J was trimmed by 2 bases and V by 7 bases; bases with no gene match: 9. DNA for the CDR3: TGTGCCAGCACCCCAGGGACAGGGAGTGCTGGGGCCAACGTCCTGACTTTC. It translates to CASTPGTGSAGANVLTF.

The chain is built from TRBV6-4 and TRBJ2-6; 7 nucleotides line up with TRBD1. Unmatched junction bases numbered 2, after V lost 3 bases and J lost 0 bases. The CDR3 loop spans 16 amino acids. Germline values: CDR1 MRHNA, CDR2 SNTAGT. For the CDR3, the DNA is TGTGCCAGCAGTGAAGGGACAGCCTCTGGGGCCAACGTCCTGACTTTC. Translating it yields CASSEGTASGANVLTF.

This clone was counted ten times or more. This chain joins TRBV14 and TRBJ2-7, with 10 bases identical to TRBD1. The CDR3 spans 13 residues. CDR1 and CDR2 from the germline V gene are SGHDN and FVKESK. The V and J ends lost 5 bases and 6 bases, in that order; junction bases with no gene match: 4. The CDR3 bases are TGTGCCAGCAGCGGGACAGGGGTAGGCGAGCAGTACTTC. Protein: CASSGTGVGEQYF. Drawing the rest from reference TRBV14 and TRBJ2-7, the complete variable domain is EAGVTQFPSHSVIEKGQTVTLRCDPISGHDNLYWYRRVMGKEIKFLLHFVKESKQDESGMPNNRFLAERTGGTYSTLKVQPAELEDSGVYFCASSGTGVGEQYFGPGTRLTVT.

The gene calls are TRBV7-6 and TRBJ2-5; 12 nucleotides match TRBD2. V was pared by 5 bases and J by 3 bases, with 7 bases of the junction left unmatched. This CDR3 is built from 16 residues. Germline V gives CDR1 SGHVS, CDR2 FNYEAQ. CDR3: CASSQRASGGEETQYF. The CDR3 bases are TGTGCCAGCAGCCAAAGGGCTAGCGGGGGGGAAGAGACCCAGTACTTC.

This chain links TRBV20-1 with TRBJ2-3; D call uncertain. The length of the CDR3 is 11 residues. In germline, CDR1 is DFQATT, CDR2 SNEGSKA (reference sequence). This CDR3 reads CSVEFADTQYF. The CDR3 region has the DNA TGCAGCGTGGAGTTCGCAGATACGCAGTATTTT.

The rearrangement joins TRBV5-1 to TRBJ2-2; 7 bases map to TRBD1. Germline V gene lookup returns CDR1 SGHRS and CDR2 YFSETQ. The junction had 7 bases not matched to a gene; V was cut back by 2 bases and J by 6 bases. There are 15 residues in the CDR3. CDR3 DNA sequence: TGCGCCAGCAGCTTAAGACAGGGCCCGGCCGGGGAGCTGTTTTTT. Translating it yields CASSLRQGPAGELFF.

V and J are TRBV11-2 and TRBJ1-1; a possible D gene is TRBD1 (6 bases). Trimming took off 4 bases at V and 11 bases at J, with 11 bases between the two ends. Germline V CDR1 and CDR2: SGHAT, FQNNGV. This CDR3 spans 11 amino acids. The chain's CDR3 is CASSWDTGAFF. The CDR3 DNA sequence: TGTGCCAGCAGCTGGGACACGGGGGCTTTCTTT.

Here the CDR3 reads CASRTFGGGYTF. CDR3 coding DNA: TGTGCCAGCAGGACATTTGGGGGGGGCTACACCTTC. The chain links TRBV27 to TRBJ1-2, with D tentatively TRBD1 (5 bases). The germline CDR1 and CDR2 sequences are MNHEY and SMNVEV (reference sequence). With 6 bases removed from V and 8 bases from J, the gap between germline ends came to 13 bases. The CDR3 extends over 12 amino acids.

The rearrangement uses TRBV5-1 and TRBJ2-5, with 10 bases fitting TRBD1. With 4 bases clipped from V and 5 bases from J, the junction kept 5 bases outside the gene matches. CDR1 and CDR2 (germline): SGHRS, YFSETQ. The CDR3 totals 14 residues. The CDR3 sequence is CASSPGQGGETQYF. The CDR3 bases are TGCGCCAGCAGCCCCGGACAGGGGGGGGAGACCCAGTACTTC.

This rearrangement joins TRBV15 to TRBJ2-7, with D perhaps TRBD2 (6 bases). Trimming removed 2 bases at V and 1 base at J, with 12 bases between. The CDR3 has 15 residues. Germline V CDR1 and CDR2: LNHNV, YYDKDF (reference sequence). CDR3 DNA: TGTGCCACCAGCAGACCCGGGGCGGGGTCCTACGAGCAGTACTTC. It yields the protein CATSRPGAGSYEQYF.

The CDR3 nucleotides read TGCGCCAGCAGTTATGGGACAGCCGAAAAACTGTTTTTT. It translates to CASSYGTAEKLFF. The chain joins TRBV10-1 to TRBJ1-4; 7 bases map to TRBD1. After removal of 5 bases from V and 8 bases from J, the junction contained 5 bases not matched to a gene. The germline CDR1 and CDR2 sequences are WNHNN and SYGVQD (reference sequence). This CDR3 comprises 13 residues.

This clone showed up just a few times. The chain combines TRBV3-1 (or the pseudogene TRBV3-2) with TRBJ1-2; no definite D call. V was pared by 4 bases and J by 5 bases, with 11 bases between. The CDR3 totals 13 residues. Looked up from germline, CDR1 is LGHDT and CDR2 is YNNKEL (reference sequence). CDR3 amino acids: CASSPEGFYGYTF. CDR3 nucleotides: TGTGCCAGCAGCCCCGAGGGCTTTTATGGCTACACCTTC.

Here the CDR3 DNA reads TGTGCCAGCAGCTTACCAGGGGCTGGCACTGAAGCTTTCTTT. Protein sequence: CASSLPGAGTEAFF. V and J are TRBV5-6 and TRBJ1-1; tentative D call: TRBD1 (6 bases). V lost 2 bases to trimming and J lost 4 bases, with 12 bases between them. Germline V CDR1 and CDR2: SGHDT, YYEEEE. This CDR3 contains 14 residues.

The chain employs TRBV7-6 and TRBJ1-1; D is perhaps TRBD1 (5 bases). CDR3 length: 16 amino acids. Looked up from germline, CDR1 is SGHVS and CDR2 is FNYEAQ. V was cut by 4 bases and J by 2 bases, with 17 bases left in between. CDR3: CASSSSGERGNTEAFF. The CDR3 bases are TGTGCCAGCAGCTCAAGCGGGGAGAGGGGAAACACTGAAGCTTTCTTT.

The V call is TRBV6-6, the J call TRBJ1-6; 7 bases line up with TRBD1. The J segment lost 7 bases and the V segment lost 6 bases, leaving 12 bases of the junction unmatched. CDR1 MNHNY and CDR2 SVGAGI come from the germline V gene (reference sequence). CDR3 length equals 16 residues. The CDR3 region is CASRNPGGQLNSPLHF. The CDR3 DNA reads TGTGCCAGCAGAAATCCCGGGGGACAGCTAAATTCACCCCTCCACTTT.

DNA of the CDR3: TGCGCCAGCAGCTTGATTGCGGGACAGGGGGGAGGTAATGAAAAACTGTTTTTT. Amino acids: CASSLIAGQGGGNEKLFF. V usage is TRBV5-1 and J usage is TRBJ1-4; 11 nucleotides line up with TRBD1. The CDR3 has 18 residues. After removal of 1 base from V and 4 bases from J, the junction contained 9 bases not matched to a gene. Germline CDR1 is SGHRS and CDR2 is YFSETQ.

Only one count was recorded for this clone. The V call is TRBV7-9, the J call TRBJ1-6; TRBD1 aligns across 10 bases. Germline V CDR1 and CDR2: SEHNR, FQNEAQ (reference sequence). The CDR3 is made up of 14 amino acids. Germline trimming cut 3 bases from V and 7 bases from J; bases unmatched to any gene: 0. The chain's CDR3 is CASSLDRGNSPLHF. The CDR3 DNA follows: TGTGCCAGCAGCTTGGACAGGGGGAATTCACCCCTCCACTTT.

This chain links TRBV27 with TRBJ2-7, with D tentatively TRBD1 (5 bases). The germline CDR1 and CDR2 sequences are MNHEY and SMNVEV (reference sequence). The CDR3 consists of 14 residues. V was trimmed by 5 bases and J by 3 bases, leaving 14 bases between them. The CDR3 sequence is CASSLGAANYEQYF. The CDR3, as DNA: TGTGCCAGCAGTCTTGGGGCCGCAAACTACGAGCAGTACTTC.

The chain uses TRBV4-3 and TRBJ1-2; D not resolved. V lost 3 bases to trimming and J lost 2 bases, with 7 bases between them. The CDR3 spans 13 residues. Germline V CDR1 and CDR2: LGHNA, YSLEER. CDR3 in DNA: TGCGCCAGCAGCCAGGGAGGGAACTATGGCTACACCTTC. Protein: CASSQGGNYGYTF.

This sequence joins TRBV24-1 and TRBJ1-2, with D perhaps matching TRBD1 (5 bases). Germline V lookup: CDR1 KGHDR, CDR2 SFDVKD. The CDR3 loop spans 11 amino acids. V was trimmed by 9 bases and J by 3 bases, leaving 7 bases between them. CDR3 loop: CATRGDYGYTF. The DNA for the CDR3 is TGTGCCACCCGGGGGGACTATGGCTACACCTTC.

The rearrangement uses TRBV7-8 and TRBJ2-1; D is ambiguous. The CDR3 covers 13 residues. Trimming took off 3 bases at V and 9 bases at J, with 12 bases between the two ends. In germline, CDR1 is SGHVS, CDR2 FQNEAQ. DNA for the CDR3: TGTGCCAGCAGCTTCAGGCGTCCGGTTGAGCAGTTCTTC. It specifies CASSFRRPVEQFF.